This T cell receptor beta chain was sequenced for a study of response to subunit inactivated influenza vaccine. In TCRdb, the RT-PCR reads were re-called with MiXCR into one record per CDR3 protein. Among 500,000 to 700,000 distinct CDR3 sequences listed, roughly 25% were seen once. The V gene lost 0 bases and the J gene lost 3 bases, with 12 bases spanning the gap. CDR3 length: 15 amino acids. Germline values: CDR1 SGHRS, CDR2 YFSETQ. The data also belong to a second study, concerning T cells expressing NK-cell markers. That paper states: Production of TCR beta cDNA relied on 5'RACE template switching with UMIs. Dominant NKG2C+ clonotypes in a handful of donors made up about 1.0-7.5% of CD8+ T cells. Questions lingered over whether expanded NKG2C+ T cell clones were HCMV-specific.

The clonotype comes from a man aged 50 to 60 who received an inactivated influenza vaccine. This rearrangement joins TRBV5-1 to TRBJ2-5; D is unresolved. The sample was CD4+ T cells sorted from PBMCs, taken 11 to 12 days after vaccination. The CDR3 reads CASSLGFGREETQYF. The CDR3 DNA reads TGCGCCAGCAGCTTGGGCTTCGGCAGAGAAGAGACCCAGTACTTC.